The T cell receptor beta chain under discussion was sequenced for a study of T cell responses to AZD1222 COVID-19 vaccine. Produced via immunoSEQ multiplex PCR; TCRdb's table is partial and in-frame only. The repertoire holds roughly 120,000 clones, with 85% to 95% as singletons. The sample in question was peripheral blood, obtained 28 days after the second AZD1222 dose. This sequence was found in an adult who received the AZD1222 COVID-19 vaccine.

The chain's CDR3 is CASGRSGSAEQFF. The CDR3 DNA follows: TGTGCTAGTGGCCGAAGCGGGAGTGCTGAGCAGTTCTTC. The gene calls are TRBV12-5 and TRBJ2-1; 8 nucleotides align to TRBD2. J lost 9 bases, V lost 6 bases, and 7 bases had no gene match. From germline, CDR1 is LGHNT and CDR2 FRNRAP. The CDR3 extends over 13 amino acids.